The clone carrying this T cell receptor beta chain was recorded a few times. Its specificity is unknown. The data are from a study of stem cell transplantation in POMP-related autoinflammatory disease. Study-wide background: Hypothesis: faulty thymoproteasomes impair CD8+ T-cell selection, skewing TRB repertoires. CD8+ T cells were low and CD4+ cells naive-skewed before transplant.

PRAID combined immunodeficiency and autoinflammation. Study-wide points: In PRAID patients, the number of distinct TRB V-J gene pairings was restricted.

Profiling relied on immunoSEQ multiplex PCR, and the TCRdb table lists in-frame clones only, not all of them. The sample lists tens of thousands of clones, approximately 91% occurring once. Trimming removed 1 base at V and 4 bases at J, with 11 bases between. Germline lookup yields CDR1 LNHDA and CDR2 SQIVND (reference sequence). This CDR3 is 15 amino acids long. The material sequenced was CD4+ T cells from PBMCs, taken after stem cell transplantation. This clonotype was obtained from a human patient with POMP-related autoinflammation and immune dysregulation (PRAID). Some T cells may be provided by the graft donor. The gene calls are TRBV19 and TRBJ1-5, with D maybe TRBD1 (5 bases). This chain's CDR3 is CASSIVRGENQPQHF. In DNA form, the CDR3 reads TGTGCCAGTAGTATAGTTCGGGGGGAGAATCAGCCCCAGCATTTT.